One sample yielded the 25 T cell receptor beta chains listed below, sequenced in a study of cytomegalovirus exposure and HLA in healthy donors. With 60 Vbeta and 13 Jbeta primers, the PCR was carried out. Profiled with immunoSEQ multiplex PCR; TCRdb holds only in-frame clones, not every one. This table has roughly 150,000 clones, about 75% appearing once. The specimen was PBMCs. These receptors all stem from a man younger than 35 in good health and CMV-seropositive.

V gene TRBV14 combines with J gene TRBJ2-3; possible D gene TRBD2, 6 bases. The ends were cut back, 4 bases at V and 2 bases at J, with 16 bases in the middle. Germline CDR1 and CDR2: SGHDN and FVKESK. CDR3 length: 16 residues. CDR3 in amino acids: CASSPRRDSDTDTQYF. The CDR3 DNA reads TGTGCCAGCAGCCCTCGGAGGGACTCTGACACAGATACGCAGTATTTT. The whole variable domain, remainder taken from reference TRBV14 and TRBJ2-3, is EAGVTQFPSHSVIEKGQTVTLRCDPISGHDNLYWYRRVMGKEIKFLLHFVKESKQDESGMPNNRFLAERTGGTYSTLKVQPAELEDSGVYFCASSPRRDSDTDTQYFGPGTRLTVL.

This clone was seen only a few times. The chain combines TRBV20-1 with TRBJ1-2, with D unresolved. The CDR3 sequence is 11 residues long. V was clipped by 5 bases and J by 4 bases, with 8 bases between them. Germline V gene sequence: CDR1 DFQATT, CDR2 SNEGSKA (reference sequence). CDR3 bases: TGCAGTGCTCAGTTCCCCTATGGCTACACCTTC. Protein product: CSAQFPYGYTF.

The chain links TRBV4-2 to TRBJ2-3, with 7 bases identical to TRBD2. The CDR3 is 15 amino acids. The germline gives CDR1 LGHNA, CDR2 YNFKEQ. V shed 1 base and J 5 bases; nucleotides not matched to a gene: 6. The CDR3 coding sequence is TGTGCCAGCAGCCAAGGAATAGCGGGCGTAGATACGCAGTATTTT. It codes for CASSQGIAGVDTQYF.

J is TRBJ1-4 and V is TRBV5-4; D is unclear. The V gene lost 4 bases and the J gene lost 4 bases, with 17 bases spanning the gap. Germline loops: CDR1 SGHNT, CDR2 YYREEE (reference sequence). The CDR3 is 16 residues long. DNA for the CDR3: TGTGCCAGCAGCCCCACCGGGAGAGGGCGTAATGAAAAACTGTTTTTT. The encoded protein is CASSPTGRGRNEKLFF.

J is TRBJ2-3 and V is TRBV6-4; D is possibly TRBD2 (7 bases). Germline assignment: CDR1 MRHNA and CDR2 SNTAGT. The CDR3 length is 14 residues. V lost 4 bases, J lost 1 base, and 9 bases lay in between. CDR3 in amino acids: CASSAGGGTDTQYF. The CDR3 nucleotides read TGTGCCAGCAGTGCGGGGGGCGGCACAGATACGCAGTATTTT.

This chain joins TRBV9 and TRBJ2-2; D gene ambiguous. The V end was cut by 0 bases, the J end by 6 bases, with 12 bases between. Germline V gene lookup returns CDR1 SGDLS and CDR2 YYNGEE. The CDR3 has 15 residues. The CDR3: CASSVETQVAGELFF. The CDR3 DNA sequence: TGTGCCAGCAGCGTAGAAACACAAGTGGCCGGGGAGCTGTTTTTT.

This clone was observed a few times. CDR3 sequence: CASSLGSGLRREAFF. As DNA, the CDR3 is TGTGCCAGCAGCTTAGGGTCAGGGCTTCGTCGTGAAGCTTTCTTT. The chain couples TRBV11-3 to TRBJ1-1, with D maybe TRBD1 (5 bases). Between the trimmed V and J ends, which lost 1 base and 7 bases, there was a span of 16 bases. Germline loops: CDR1 SGHNT, CDR2 YENEEA. The CDR3 is 15 amino acids. Supplemented by reference TRBV11-3 and TRBJ1-1, the full variable domain reads EAGVVQSPRYKIIEKKQPVAFWCNPISGHNTLYWYLQNLGQGPELLIRYENEEAVDDSQLPKDRFSAERLKGVDSTLKIQPAELGDSAVYLCASSLGSGLRREAFFGQGTRLTVV.

The V call is TRBV2, the J call TRBJ2-4; D not resolved. CDR3 size: 14 residues. Germline V lookup: CDR1 SNHLY, CDR2 FYNNEI. The germline V and J ends were trimmed by 8 bases and 1 base, with 12 bases remaining between them. The DNA of the CDR3 is TGTGCCAGCGCGCCCGGGTTGGCCAAAAACATTCAGTACTTC. It specifies CASAPGLAKNIQYF. Filled out from reference TRBV2 and TRBJ2-4, the complete variable domain reads EPEVTQTPSHQVTQMGQEVILRCVPISNHLYFYWYRQILGQKVEFLVSFYNNEISEKSEIFDDQFSVERPDGSNFTLKIRSTKLEDSAMYFCASAPGLAKNIQYFGAGTRLSVL.

The chain joins TRBV25-1 to TRBJ1-6; D uncertain. This CDR3 is 17 amino acids long. CDR1 and CDR2 from the germline V gene are MGHDK and SYGVNS. The V end was cut by 0 bases, the J end by 7 bases, with 16 bases between. The CDR3, as DNA: TGTGCCAGCAGTGAATATTTTCAGACGGAGCCGAATTCACCCCTCCACTTT. Its translation is CASSEYFQTEPNSPLHF. The whole variable domain, filled in from reference TRBV25-1 and TRBJ1-6, reads EADIYQTPRYLVIGTGKKITLECSQTMGHDKMYWYQQDPGMELHLIHYSYGVNSTEKGDLSSESTVSRIRTEHFPLTLESARPSHTSQYLCASSEYFQTEPNSPLHFGNGTRLTVT.

The chain links TRBV7-2 to TRBJ1-5, with D perhaps TRBD1 (5 bases). This CDR3 has 17 amino acids. V was clipped by 2 bases and J by 0 bases, with 14 bases between them. In germline, CDR1 is SGHTA, CDR2 FQGNSA. The CDR3 DNA sequence: TGTGCCAGCAGCTTATATCGGGCAGACAGTAGCAATCAGCCCCAGCATTTT. This codes for CASSLYRADSSNQPQHF.

The chain is built from TRBV11-3 and TRBJ2-5, with D perhaps TRBD2 (5 bases). Deletions cut 4 bases from V and 5 bases from J, with 17 bases between. Per germline, CDR1 SGHNT and CDR2 YENEEA. The CDR3 has 15 residues. DNA of the CDR3: TGTGCCAGCAGCTCGCGCCTGACCCCGGGGGAGACCCAGTACTTC. It specifies CASSSRLTPGETQYF. Full variable domain (outside the CDR3, taken from reference TRBV11-3 and TRBJ2-5): EAGVVQSPRYKIIEKKQPVAFWCNPISGHNTLYWYLQNLGQGPELLIRYENEEAVDDSQLPKDRFSAERLKGVDSTLKIQPAELGDSAVYLCASSSRLTPGETQYFGPGTRLLVL.

V usage is TRBV5-4 and J usage is TRBJ1-2, with D unresolved. In germline, CDR1 is SGHNT, CDR2 YYREEE (reference sequence). CDR3 length: 13 residues. Trimming left V 3 bases short and J 6 bases short, with 12 bases between. The CDR3 nucleotides read TGTGCCAGCAGCTCGCAGAGGTTGGATGGCTACACCTTC. Amino acids: CASSSQRLDGYTF. The whole variable domain, remainder taken from reference TRBV5-4 and TRBJ1-2, is ETGVTQSPTHLIKTRGQQVTLRCSSQSGHNTVSWYQQALGQGPQFIFQYYREEENGRGNFPPRFSGLQFPNYSSELNVNALELDDSALYLCASSSQRLDGYTFGSGTRLTVV.

J is TRBJ2-1 and V is TRBV11-3, with TRBD2 matching over 7 bases. Trimming cost V 0 bases and J 3 bases; bases outside gene matches: 5. The length of the CDR3 is 16 residues. Looked up from germline, CDR1 is SGHNT and CDR2 is YENEEA. This CDR3 is CASSLDRGLGYNEQFF. The CDR3 DNA reads as TGTGCCAGCAGCTTAGATCGTGGACTAGGCTACAATGAGCAGTTCTTC. The full variable domain, its missing parts supplied by reference TRBV11-3 and TRBJ2-1, is EAGVVQSPRYKIIEKKQPVAFWCNPISGHNTLYWYLQNLGQGPELLIRYENEEAVDDSQLPKDRFSAERLKGVDSTLKIQPAELGDSAVYLCASSLDRGLGYNEQFFGPGTRLTVL.

V gene TRBV10-3 combines with J gene TRBJ2-1; 11 bases agree with TRBD2. With V trimmed by 4 bases and J by 9 bases, 2 bases remained unmatched. Germline V CDR1 and CDR2: ENHRY, SYGVKD. There are 13 residues in the CDR3. CDR3 sequence (DNA): TGTGCCATCAGTGCTAGCGGGAGGAGTGAGCAGTTCTTC. Residues: CAISASGRSEQFF.

This clone is a singleton in its sample. The chain links TRBV6-5 to TRBJ2-2; weak D call: TRBD1 (6 bases). The V end was cut by 0 bases, the J end by 1 base, with 6 bases between. The CDR3 consists of 15 residues. Germline V lookup: CDR1 MNHEY, CDR2 SVGAGI. CDR3 in amino acids: CASSYSGGNTGELFF. Here the CDR3 DNA reads TGTGCCAGCAGTTACTCAGGGGGGAACACCGGGGAGCTGTTTTTT.

This clone came up a few times. The V gene is TRBV7-9, the J gene TRBJ1-2; 8 nucleotides line up with TRBD1. The germline V gene has CDR1 SEHNR and CDR2 FQNEAQ (reference sequence). Unmatched junction bases numbered 4, after V lost 0 bases and J lost 7 bases. This CDR3 is built from 14 residues. In DNA, the CDR3 is TGTGCCAGCAGCTTAGCGGACAGGGCATCTGGCTACACCTTC. Protein product: CASSLADRASGYTF.

This clone was recorded a few times. The V and J genes are TRBV25-1 and TRBJ2-3; TRBD1 is a possible D gene (6 bases). In germline, CDR1 is MGHDK, CDR2 SYGVNS. Trimming removed 5 bases at V and 6 bases at J, with 15 bases between. CDR3 size: 14 residues. CDR3 residues: CASSPRQELDTQYF. For the CDR3, the DNA is TGTGCCAGCAGTCCGCGACAGGAGCTGGATACGCAGTATTTT.

The rearrangement links TRBV14 to TRBJ1-1; D gene uncertain. The V end lost 2 bases, the J end lost 0 bases, and 16 bases lay between the germline ends. The CDR3 loop spans 17 amino acids. Germline CDR1 is SGHDN and CDR2 is FVKESK. This CDR3 is CASSQPWVDKLNTEAFF. Here the CDR3 DNA reads TGTGCCAGCAGCCAACCCTGGGTAGACAAATTGAACACTGAAGCTTTCTTT.

This rearrangement joins TRBV6-5 to TRBJ2-1; no reliable D call. V dropped 5 bases and J dropped 6 bases, with 11 bases sitting between them. In germline, CDR1 is MNHEY, CDR2 SVGAGI. CDR3 size: 13 residues. The CDR3 DNA reads as TGTGCCAGCAGTCCAACAGTCCTCAATGAGCAGTTCTTC. The encoded protein is CASSPTVLNEQFF.

The CDR3 reads CASSELDRRTVGDGYTF. CDR3 DNA: TGTGCCAGCAGTGAATTAGACAGGCGGACAGTAGGCGATGGCTACACCTTC. J is TRBJ1-2 and V is TRBV6-1, with D maybe TRBD1 (6 bases). Trimming pared 2 bases from V and 6 bases from J, leaving 22 bases between. Germline CDR1 MNHNS, CDR2 SASEGT. The CDR3 contains 17 residues.

V and J are TRBV19 and TRBJ2-3; 13 bases match TRBD2. This CDR3 contains 16 residues. Trimming removed 3 bases from V and 2 bases from J; junction bases left unmatched: 2. Germline V gene lookup returns CDR1 LNHDA and CDR2 SQIVND (reference sequence). The CDR3 protein is CASSMGLAGLTDTQYF. The CDR3 bases are TGTGCCAGTAGTATGGGACTAGCGGGACTCACAGATACGCAGTATTTT.

This clone came up a few times. This chain links TRBV19 with TRBJ2-3, with TRBD1 matching 7 bases. Germline loops: CDR1 LNHDA, CDR2 SQIVND (reference sequence). This CDR3 spans 15 amino acids. The V and J ends lost 3 bases and 1 base, in that order; junction bases with no gene match: 4. The CDR3 loop reads CASSMRQGGTDTQYF. The CDR3 DNA is TGTGCCAGTAGTATGCGACAGGGTGGCACAGATACGCAGTATTTT.

The chain carries TRBV7-8 and TRBJ2-2; perhaps TRBD1 as D (6 bases). Between the trimmed V and J ends, which lost 1 base and 0 bases, there was a span of 9 bases. The CDR3 spans 16 residues. Germline V gives CDR1 SGHVS, CDR2 FQNEAQ. CDR3 DNA sequence: TGTGCCAGCAGCTTAGAACGGACAGCGAACACCGGGGAGCTGTTTTTT. It is translated as CASSLERTANTGELFF.

The chain is built from TRBV5-4 and TRBJ1-6, with D hard to call. Germline V lookup: CDR1 SGHNT, CDR2 YYREEE (reference sequence). V lost 2 bases, J lost 10 bases, and 13 bases lay in between. The CDR3 length is 14 residues. The CDR3 DNA reads as TGTGCCAGCAGCTTAGAGGGTCTACTATCACCCCTCCACTTT. Protein product: CASSLEGLLSPLHF.

This clone was seen ten or more times. The J gene is TRBJ2-7, the V gene TRBV6-5; D is perhaps TRBD2 (5 bases). The length of the CDR3 is 14 residues. V was trimmed by 0 bases and J by 3 bases, leaving 9 bases between them. Germline CDR1 MNHEY, CDR2 SVGAGI. The CDR3 bases are TGTGCCAGCAGTTACTCCCGACTATTCTACGAGCAGTACGTC. Residues: CASSYSRLFYEQYV.